A single sample is the source of the 16 T cell receptor beta chains below, sequenced in a study of shared clonotypes between healthy human individuals. The protocol was immunoSEQ multiplex PCR, while the TCRdb copy is restricted to in-frame clones and leaves out a portion. The profile covers around 2.1 million clones, with approximately 94% appearing a single time and roughly 1.7% taken by the ten largest. CD45RO-negative CD8 cells positively selected for CCR7 made up the naive population, which excluded terminally differentiated effector memory CD45RA+ cells. Sequenced: naive CD8+ T cells from PBMCs. These receptors all stem from a man younger than 30 in good health. Some clones in this sample may be carry-over from other donors' samples.

V is TRBV14 and J is TRBJ2-3, with 8 bases that match TRBD2. V shed 4 bases and J 5 bases; nucleotides not matched to a gene: 17. The germline gives CDR1 SGHDN, CDR2 FVKESK. CDR3 length equals 18 residues. CDR3 amino acids: CASSLSFRTSPMGDTQYF. Here the CDR3 DNA reads TGTGCCAGCAGCCTCAGTTTCCGGACTAGCCCGATGGGAGATACGCAGTATTTT.

V usage is TRBV27 and J usage is TRBJ2-7, with TRBD1 matching over 9 bases. This CDR3 spans 14 amino acids. Germline CDR1 and CDR2: MNHEY and SMNVEV (reference sequence). V was clipped by 10 bases and J by 5 bases; unmatched bases: 12. The CDR3 is CATQIGTGLHEQYF. CDR3 sequence (DNA): TGTGCCACTCAAATTGGGACAGGGCTCCACGAGCAGTACTTC.

The genes are TRBV2 and TRBJ2-5; the match to TRBD2 covers 12 bases. Per the germline V gene, CDR1 is SNHLY and CDR2 is FYNNEI. V was pared by 3 bases and J by 5 bases, with 7 bases of the junction left unmatched. The CDR3 length is 16 residues. The CDR3 nucleotides read TGTGCCAGCAGTGAGGTCCTAGCGGGAGGGTGGGAGACCCAGTACTTC. This encodes CASSEVLAGGWETQYF.

The rearrangement links TRBV7-2 to TRBJ2-3; the match to TRBD1 covers 7 bases. CDR3 length equals 18 residues. The junction had 12 bases not matched to a gene; V was cut back by 3 bases and J by 0 bases. CDR1 is SGHTA, CDR2 FQGNSA, per germline. DNA of the CDR3: TGTGCCAGCAGCTTCCTATATAACAGGGGATCTAGCACAGATACGCAGTATTTT. Protein sequence: CASSFLYNRGSSTDTQYF.

The rearrangement joins TRBV6-5 to TRBJ2-7; TRBD1 or TRBD2 may be the D gene (5 bases each). The CDR3 spans 13 residues. Germline V CDR1 and CDR2: MNHEY, SVGAGI. Trimming shortened V by 2 bases and J by 5 bases, and 10 bases separated the two germline ends. The DNA for the CDR3 is TGTGCCAGCAGTTACAACGGGGCCAACGAGCAGTACTTC. The encoded protein is CASSYNGANEQYF.

CDR3 nucleotide sequence: TGTGCCTTTCTTTTCCCTTCTGGCTACACCTTC. Protein product: CAFLFPSGYTF. V is TRBV28 and J is TRBJ1-2; no reliable D call. Germline-derived CDR1 and CDR2 are MDHEN and SYDVKM. The CDR3 totals 11 residues. Trimming took 11 bases from V and 7 from J, leaving 14 bases between them.

The chain combines TRBV2 with TRBJ1-1, with D unresolved. V shed 5 bases and J shed 11 bases, with 12 bases lying between them. The CDR3 loop spans 11 amino acids. CDR1 SNHLY and CDR2 FYNNEI come from the germline V gene. The CDR3 loop is CASSNGRDAFF. CDR3 DNA: TGTGCCAGCAGTAACGGAAGGGATGCTTTCTTT.

The chain recombines TRBV6-6 with TRBJ1-4; D perhaps matches TRBD1 (5 bases). CDR3 size: 15 residues. V was shortened by 6 bases and J by 4 bases, with 15 bases between the two germline ends. Per germline, CDR1 MNHNY and CDR2 SVGAGI (reference sequence). For the CDR3, the DNA is TGTGCCAGCAGCCCCTTGGGACGGAATAATGAAAAACTGTTTTTT. Translating it yields CASSPLGRNNEKLFF.

V and J are TRBV5-4 and TRBJ2-7; 12 bases are a match to TRBD2. V lost 7 bases, J lost 5 bases, and 10 bases stayed unmatched. Germline V gives CDR1 SGHNT, CDR2 YYREEE (reference sequence). There are 15 residues in the CDR3. CDR3 DNA: TGTGCCAGCGGCCTAGCGGGAGGGCCGGGAGACGAGCAGTACTTC. This gives the protein CASGLAGGPGDEQYF.

The CDR3 nucleotides are TGTGCCAGCAGCTGGGGCGGGAGGGTGTTACTTTTAGATACGCAGTATTTT. It codes for CASSWGGRVLLLDTQYF. This chain connects TRBV11-2 to TRBJ2-3; TRBD2 agrees at 9 bases. V was pared by 4 bases and J by 5 bases, with 13 bases of the junction left unmatched. The CDR3 runs to 17 residues. Germline lookup yields CDR1 SGHAT and CDR2 FQNNGV.

The chain links TRBV9 to TRBJ2-2; 10 bases agree with TRBD2. Germline-derived CDR1 and CDR2 are SGDLS and YYNGEE. The CDR3 spans 16 residues. V lost 0 bases to trimming and J lost 4 bases; unmatched junction nucleotides: 3. The CDR3 DNA sequence: TGTGCCAGCAGCGTAGACGTAGCGGGAGGCACCGGGGAGCTGTTTTTT. Encoded protein: CASSVDVAGGTGELFF.

The chain links TRBV2 to TRBJ1-2, with TRBD1 matching over 10 bases. The V gene's germline CDR1 is SNHLY and CDR2 FYNNEI. The CDR3 is 14 amino acids. The V and J ends lost 7 bases and 3 bases, in that order; junction bases with no gene match: 5. CDR3 sequence (DNA): TGTGCCAGCACCATGACAGGGGGCGACTATGGCTACACCTTC. It specifies CASTMTGGDYGYTF.

The V and J genes are TRBV5-1 and TRBJ2-7, with D unclear. The V gene's germline CDR1 is SGHRS and CDR2 YFSETQ. V was trimmed by 4 bases and J by 1 base, leaving 21 bases between them. This CDR3 has 17 residues. CDR3 bases: TGCGCCAGCAGCCCCGAACCTTTTGGGTTAACTTCCTACGAGCAGTACTTC. Its protein product is CASSPEPFGLTSYEQYF.

The chain couples TRBV4-3 to TRBJ2-3; 13 nucleotides match TRBD2. The J segment lost 0 bases and the V segment lost 0 bases, leaving 0 bases of the junction unmatched. CDR1 is LGHNA and CDR2 is YSLEER in the germline V gene. This CDR3 has 17 amino acids. DNA of the CDR3: TGCGCCAGCAGCCAAGAACTAGCGGGAGGGAGCACAGATACGCAGTATTTT. It is translated as CASSQELAGGSTDTQYF.

The V and J genes are TRBV28 and TRBJ1-4; D perhaps matches TRBD1 (6 bases). Germline V gene lookup returns CDR1 MDHEN and CDR2 SYDVKM. CDR3 size: 13 residues. The ends were cut back, 3 bases at V and 6 bases at J, with 8 bases in the middle. CDR3 loop: CASSLEGDEKLFF. In nucleotides, the CDR3 is TGTGCCAGCAGTTTGGAGGGGGATGAAAAACTGTTTTTT.

As for this clone: Other DNA sequences within the sample encode an identical CDR3. This CDR3 is CASSLKGGYGYTF. The CDR3 DNA follows: TGTGCCAGCAGTTTGAAGGGAGGGTATGGCTACACCTTC. The chain has TRBV27 and TRBJ1-2; D gene unclear. The CDR3 contains 13 residues. Germline CDR1 is MNHEY and CDR2 is SMNVEV (reference sequence). Trimming removed 3 bases at V and 5 bases at J, with 10 bases between.